The 29 T cell receptor beta chains listed next were all sequenced from one sample in a study of T cell responses to AZD1222 COVID-19 vaccine (dated by TCRdb to about 2021). Library method: the immunoSEQ multiplex PCR assay. Held by TCRdb, this immuneACCESS table contains in-frame sequences only and omits some clones. Under half of the omission traces to an unresolved V gene where checked; the cause of the rest is unknown. The sample yields some 19,000 clones; roughly 82% were counted once. The ten largest clones capture roughly 40% of the sample. The time point label, read with the paper, signifies: baseline before first vaccination. The sequencing here drew on peripheral blood, taken on day 0 of AZD1222 vaccination. The receptors originated from an adult in good health.

V and J are TRBV21-1 and TRBJ1-5; the tabulated D call, TRBD1, remains unverified against the DNA. TRBV21-1 is a pseudogene segment. The CDR3 loop spans 15 amino acids. CDR3: CASSKAGTSNQPQHF. The CDR3, as DNA: TGTGCCAGCAGCAAAGCGGGGACAAGCAATCAGCCCCAGCATTTT.

Only one count was recorded for this clone. V is TRBV28 and J is TRBJ2-5; maybe TRBD2 (7 bases). Germline V lookup: CDR1 MDHEN, CDR2 SYDVKM. Trimming stripped 2 bases from V and 5 bases from J, with 12 bases between. This CDR3 region has 14 residues. This CDR3 reads CASSLQGREETQYF. DNA of the CDR3: TGTGCCAGCAGTTTACAGGGGAGGGAGGAGACCCAGTACTTC. The whole variable domain, filled in from reference TRBV28 and TRBJ2-5, reads DVKVTQSSRYLVKRTGEKVFLECVQDMDHENMFWYRQDPGLGLRLIYFSYDVKMKEKGDIPEGYSVSREKKERFSLILESASTNQTSMYLCASSLQGREETQYFGPGTRLLVL.

V and J are TRBV6-5 and TRBJ2-3, with D uncertain. The germline V and J ends were trimmed by 6 bases and 6 bases, with 10 bases remaining between them. CDR3 length: 12 amino acids. The V gene's germline CDR1 is MNHEY and CDR2 SVGAGI. The CDR3 sequence: CASSELRDTQYF. Here the CDR3 DNA reads TGTGCCAGCAGCGAGCTCAGGGATACGCAGTATTTT.

The chain links TRBV4-2 to TRBJ2-7; D tentatively reads TRBD1 or TRBD2 (5 bases each). The CDR3 has 15 residues. The germline V and J ends were trimmed by 4 bases and 1 base, with 14 bases remaining between them. CDR1 and CDR2 from the germline V gene are LGHNA and YNFKEQ. This chain's CDR3 is CASSPQGERSYEQYF. CDR3 coding DNA: TGTGCCAGCAGCCCCCAGGGAGAGAGATCCTACGAGCAGTACTTC.

This clone was counted only a few times. This chain connects TRBV6-5 to TRBJ1-1; TRBD1 matches at 7 bases. Germline CDR1 reads MNHEY; CDR2 reads SVGAGI. This CDR3 is 12 amino acids long. Germline trimming cut 6 bases from V and 7 bases from J; bases unmatched to any gene: 5. The CDR3, as DNA: TGTGCCAGCAGCGGGGACAGAGATGAAGCTTTCTTT. This encodes CASSGDRDEAFF.

The chain has TRBV7-9 and TRBJ1-5, with TRBD1 matching over 8 bases. After removal of 1 base from V and 1 base from J, the junction contained 0 bases not matched to a gene. This CDR3 is 15 amino acids long. Germline V gene lookup returns CDR1 SEHNR and CDR2 FQNEAQ (reference sequence). The CDR3 DNA reads TGTGCCAGCAGCTTAGGACAGGGGAGCAATCAGCCCCAGCATTTT. Protein product: CASSLGQGSNQPQHF.

The genes are TRBV19 and TRBJ1-5; TRBD1 matches 11 bases. The V and J ends lost 4 bases and 6 bases, in that order; junction bases with no gene match: 5. The CDR3 totals 15 residues. CDR1 is LNHDA and CDR2 is SQIVND in the germline V gene (reference sequence). For the CDR3, the DNA is TGTGCCAGTAGTACGGACAGGGGGCTGAGTCAGCCCCAGCATTTT. The encoded protein is CASSTDRGLSQPQHF. Looking up the rest from reference TRBV19 and TRBJ1-5 gives the full variable domain: DGGITQSPKYLFRKEGQNVTLSCEQNLNHDAMYWYRQDPGQGLRLIYYSQIVNDFQKGDIAEGYSVSREKKESFPLTVTSAQKNPTAFYLCASSTDRGLSQPQHFGDGTRLSIL.

This clone is medium-sized in the sample. J is TRBJ1-2 and V is TRBV7-8; 10 bases map to TRBD1. V gave up 4 bases and J gave up 8 bases; unmatched junction bases: 13. CDR1 and CDR2 (germline): SGHVS, FQNEAQ. This CDR3 is built from 16 residues. In DNA form, the CDR3 reads TGTGCCAGCAGCTACCTACGAACAGGGACAGGGGTCGGCTACACCTTC. Residues: CASSYLRTGTGVGYTF.

This chain connects TRBV27 to TRBJ1-2, with TRBD1 matching over 10 bases. This CDR3 is built from 14 residues. The V gene end was trimmed by 6 bases and the J gene end by 7 bases; junction bases not matched to a gene: 8. CDR1 MNHEY and CDR2 SMNVEV come from the germline V gene (reference sequence). Here the CDR3 reads CASRSTGGVSGYTF. The DNA of the CDR3 is TGTGCCAGCAGATCGACAGGGGGCGTTTCTGGCTACACCTTC.

V gene TRBV7-9 combines with J gene TRBJ2-3; D perhaps matches TRBD2 (6 bases). Germline loops: CDR1 SEHNR, CDR2 FQNEAQ (reference sequence). CDR3 length equals 16 residues. The germline V and J ends were trimmed by 6 bases and 0 bases, with 16 bases remaining between them. The CDR3 here is CASSPMGGMSTDTQYF. CDR3 nucleotide sequence: TGTGCCAGCAGTCCGATGGGGGGAATGAGCACAGATACGCAGTATTTT. Supplemented by reference TRBV7-9 and TRBJ2-3, the full variable domain reads DTGVSQNPRHKITKRGQNVTFRCDPISEHNRLYWYRQTLGQGPEFLTYFQNEAQLEKSRLLSDRFSAERPKGSFSTLEIQRTEQGDSAMYLCASSPMGGMSTDTQYFGPGTRLTVL.

The J gene is TRBJ1-5, the V gene TRBV6-1; TRBD1 agrees at 9 bases. Germline-derived CDR1 and CDR2 are MNHNS and SASEGT. V lost 1 base and J lost 5; bases outside the gene matches: 3. The CDR3 is made up of 15 amino acids. CDR3 residues: CASSEVRQGDQPQHF. As DNA, the CDR3 is TGTGCCAGCAGTGAAGTTCGACAGGGGGATCAGCCCCAGCATTTT.

The chain joins TRBV6-1 to TRBJ2-3; D unresolved. From germline, CDR1 is MNHNS and CDR2 SASEGT. The V end was cut by 4 bases, the J end by 2 bases, with 16 bases between. This CDR3 is 16 amino acids long. CDR3 protein: CASSGHRQIDTDTQYF. Here the CDR3 DNA reads TGTGCCAGCAGTGGCCATCGGCAGATAGACACAGATACGCAGTATTTT.

This clone was found a few times. The chain employs TRBV2 and TRBJ2-3, with 8 nucleotides matching TRBD2. J was trimmed by 3 bases and V by 2 bases; bases with no gene match: 7. Looked up from germline, CDR1 is SNHLY and CDR2 is FYNNEI. The CDR3 is 16 amino acids. In nucleotides, the CDR3 is TGTGCCAGCAGTGAAACCCTAGCGGGCCGTACAGATACGCAGTATTTT. Amino acid sequence: CASSETLAGRTDTQYF.

This clone has only one observation. This rearrangement joins TRBV30 to TRBJ1-1, with D possibly TRBD1 on 5 matching bases. CDR3 length equals 13 residues. Germline V gene lookup returns CDR1 GTSNPN and CDR2 SVGIG (reference sequence). Between the trimmed V and J ends, which lost 3 bases and 8 bases, there was a span of 16 bases. CDR3 in DNA: TGTGCCTGGAGCTCAATAGGCGGGGGGGAAGCTTTCTTT. It specifies CAWSSIGGGEAFF. The whole variable domain, remainder taken from reference TRBV30 and TRBJ1-1, is SQTIHQWPATLVQPVGSPLSLECTVEGTSNPNLYWYRQAAGRGLQLLFYSVGIGQISSEVPQNLSASRPQDRQFILSSKKLLLSDSGFYLCAWSSIGGGEAFFGQGTRLTVV.

Concerning this clone itself: Other DNA sequences from this sample encode an identical CDR3 as well. The rearrangement uses TRBV11-2 and TRBJ2-2, with D possibly being TRBD2 (6 bases). Per germline, CDR1 SGHAT and CDR2 FQNNGV. The V gene lost 5 bases and the J gene lost 0 bases, with 16 bases spanning the gap. This CDR3 is built from 17 residues. In DNA form, the CDR3 reads TGTGCCAGCAGCCTATTTGTCCGCGGGGCGAACACCGGGGAGCTGTTTTTT. This encodes CASSLFVRGANTGELFF.

The V call is TRBV9, the J call TRBJ2-1; TRBD2 is a possible D gene (5 bases). Germline-derived CDR1 and CDR2 are SGDLS and YYNGEE. This CDR3 contains 12 residues. The germline V and J ends were trimmed by 3 bases and 12 bases, with 13 bases remaining between them. The CDR3 coding sequence is TGTGCCAGCAGCGCGGCGGCGGGTGTGCAGTTCTTC. It codes for CASSAAAGVQFF.

The chain uses TRBV5-1 and TRBJ2-5; D gene uncertain. The CDR3 contains 14 residues. Trimming cost V 0 bases and J 3 bases, with 9 bases left between them. In germline, CDR1 is SGHRS, CDR2 YFSETQ. CDR3 sequence reads: CASSLGQLEETQYF. As DNA, the CDR3 is TGCGCCAGCAGCTTGGGGCAGTTAGAAGAGACCCAGTACTTC.

The V and J genes are TRBV28 and TRBJ2-7, with TRBD1 matching over 11 bases. The J segment lost 6 bases and the V segment lost 3 bases, leaving 7 bases of the junction unmatched. Per germline, CDR1 MDHEN and CDR2 SYDVKM. CDR3 size: 15 residues. The DNA for the CDR3 is TGTGCCAGCAGTTTGCCGGGACAGGGGGGTCGCGAGCAGTACTTC. It specifies CASSLPGQGGREQYF.

This clone was seen a few times. V usage is TRBV6-5 and J usage is TRBJ2-7, with 8 bases matching TRBD1. In germline, CDR1 is MNHEY, CDR2 SVGAGI. V shed 2 bases, J shed 6 bases, and the junction held 6 bases outside the gene matches. The CDR3 runs 14 residues. In DNA, the CDR3 is TGTGCCAGCAGTTACGGGACAGGAAAGGGCGAGCAGTACTTC. Protein sequence: CASSYGTGKGEQYF.

J is TRBJ1-2 and V is TRBV7-9; TRBD1 is a possible D gene (5 bases). Germline V gives CDR1 SEHNR, CDR2 FQNEAQ (reference sequence). V dropped 5 bases and J dropped 5 bases, with 21 bases sitting between them. The CDR3 totals 16 residues. The CDR3 protein is CASSPGGQGELYGYTF. CDR3 sequence (DNA): TGTGCCAGCAGCCCGGGGGGTCAGGGTGAATTATATGGCTACACCTTC.

This clone has more than one count but fewer than ten. The chain combines TRBV28 with TRBJ1-1; D remains ambiguous. The CDR3 covers 13 residues. V dropped 6 bases and J dropped 3 bases, with 11 bases sitting between them. The germline CDR1 and CDR2 sequences are MDHEN and SYDVKM. The CDR3 DNA follows: TGTGCCAGCAGACCCGGGAAGCACACTGAAGCTTTCTTT. Protein: CASRPGKHTEAFF.

V usage is TRBV25-1 and J usage is TRBJ2-7; 8 nucleotides match TRBD2. V dropped 5 bases and J dropped 3; count of bases not matched to a gene: 12. CDR3 length: 16 amino acids. CDR1 is MGHDK, CDR2 SYGVNS, per germline. The CDR3 sequence is CASSPLALAGRYEQYF. CDR3 in DNA: TGTGCCAGCAGTCCCCTGGCGCTAGCGGGTCGCTACGAGCAGTACTTC.

J is TRBJ2-2 and V is TRBV13, with D perhaps assigned TRBD1 or TRBD2 (6 bases each). V lost 5 bases, J lost 1 base, and 11 bases lay in between. In germline, CDR1 is PRHDT, CDR2 FYEKMQ (reference sequence). The CDR3 contains 15 residues. CDR3 sequence: CASSHGGGNTGELFF. In nucleotides, the CDR3 is TGTGCCAGCAGCCACGGAGGGGGGAACACCGGGGAGCTGTTTTTT.

This clone showed up just once. The chain links TRBV7-9 to TRBJ2-5; D is uncertain. This CDR3 region has 12 residues. Trimming removed 3 bases from V and 5 bases from J, with 7 bases in between. The germline CDR1 and CDR2 sequences are SEHNR and FQNEAQ (reference sequence). Written as DNA, the CDR3 is TGTGCCAGCAGCTTTATGGGTGAGACCCAGTACTTC. Amino acids: CASSFMGETQYF.

This chain connects TRBV9 to TRBJ2-2; 8 nucleotides agree with TRBD1. The ends lost 6 bases at V and 2 bases at J; junction bases unmatched: 9. The CDR3 is made up of 16 amino acids. Germline CDR1 SGDLS, CDR2 YYNGEE. DNA for the CDR3: TGTGCCAGCACCCAGGGGGCTAGCCTCAACACCGGGGAGCTGTTTTTT. It translates to CASTQGASLNTGELFF.

There are a few counts of this clone. This chain joins TRBV11-2 and TRBJ1-3, with D uncertain. Germline V gene data show CDR1 as SGHAT and CDR2 as FQNNGV. Between the trimmed V and J ends, which lost 3 bases and 4 bases, there was a span of 13 bases. This CDR3 has 15 residues. The CDR3: CASSFSISSGNTIYF. The CDR3 bases are TGTGCCAGCAGCTTCTCCATTTCGTCCGGAAACACCATATATTTT.

The chain's CDR3 is CASSYLSLNTGELFF. The CDR3 DNA reads TGTGCCAGCAGTTACCTCTCGCTGAACACCGGGGAGCTGTTTTTT. This chain links TRBV6-2 or TRBV6-3 with TRBJ2-2; unclear D gene. The length of the CDR3 is 15 residues. Trimming took 2 bases from V and 1 from J, leaving 8 bases between them. CDR1 and CDR2 from the germline V gene are MNHEY and SVGEGT.

The J gene is TRBJ1-2, the V gene TRBV6-1, with TRBD1 identical over 9 bases. The V gene end was trimmed by 2 bases and the J gene end by 8 bases; junction bases not matched to a gene: 6. This CDR3 comprises 14 residues. Germline CDR1 reads MNHNS; CDR2 reads SASEGT. CDR3 loop: CASSEKGQGKGYTF. CDR3 nucleotide sequence: TGTGCCAGCAGTGAAAAGGGACAGGGCAAAGGCTACACCTTC.

This rearrangement joins TRBV13 to TRBJ2-4; TRBD2 matches at 7 bases. V trimming: 8 bases; J trimming: 0 bases; junction bases outside the gene matches: 4. This CDR3 has 14 amino acids. Germline-derived CDR1 and CDR2 are PRHDT and FYEKMQ (reference sequence). The CDR3 sequence is CASSRGRAKNIQYF. The CDR3 nucleotides are TGTGCCAGCTCGCGGGGGAGAGCCAAAAACATTCAGTACTTC.